The clone carrying this T cell receptor (beta chain) was picked up one time. The antigen is not known. The sample is drawn from a study of cytomegalovirus exposure and HLA in healthy donors. The PCR contained 60 Vbeta and 13 Jbeta primers. Clones were read by immunoSEQ multiplex PCR, and TCRdb kept only the in-frame ones, dropping some. The sample lists about 83,000 clones; around 78% were seen once. Notes on the study in general: Cytomegalovirus-associated TCR beta chains were listed, numbering more than 150.

The V gene lost 7 bases and the J gene lost 5 bases, with 19 bases spanning the gap. Germline V gene data show CDR1 as WSHSY and CDR2 as SAAADI. This CDR3 has 15 amino acids. The sample consisted of PBMCs. This sequence was found in a man younger than 30 in good health and CMV-seropositive. The chain links TRBV10-2 to TRBJ2-3, with D perhaps TRBD2 (6 bases). In nucleotides, the CDR3 is TGCGCCAGCACTCCGGACCAAGGAGGGATAGATACGCAGTATTTT. Translation: CASTPDQGGIDTQYF.